Listed below are T cell receptor beta chains from one sample, sequenced in a study of blood T cell repertoires in COVID-19. Method: immunoSEQ multiplex PCR; TCRdb's copy keeps in-frame clones and lacks some. This table holds about 330,000 clones, about nine tenths found once. Sequenced: peripheral blood. The receptors come from a man aged 25 to 45 with COVID-19, enrolled during active disease. Each CDR3 is given with its conserved first and last residue. The order of the fields is CDR3 protein, V gene, clone size. Only some rows state a clone size, as once, few, many or a class for expanded clones.

CDR3 protein: CASSPYHGHSQPQHF
V gene: TRBV19
clone size: few

CDR3 protein: CASSPRGTGAANEKLFF
V gene: TRBV5-4
clone size: NA

CDR3 protein: CASSIGHVVNYGYTF
V gene: TRBV19
clone size: few

CDR3 protein: CASSFRHGELFF
V gene: TRBV11-3
clone size: NA

CDR3 protein: CSARVGGTPTYEQYF
V gene: TRBV29-1
clone size: NA

CDR3 protein: CASSLNSGANVLTF
V gene: TRBV27
clone size: NA

CDR3 protein: CASSLSTGSTEAFF
V gene: TRBV5-1
clone size: NA

CDR3 protein: CASSMEGQGNTEAFF
V gene: TRBV9
clone size: NA

CDR3 protein: CASSLGQSNTEAFF
V gene: TRBV5-1
clone size: once

CDR3 protein: CAWRPTSGRLWYNEQFF
V gene: TRBV30
clone size: NA

CDR3 protein: CASSAGLAANRANVLTF
V gene: TRBV2
clone size: once

CDR3 protein: CASSLLRGGQETQYF
V gene: TRBV7-2
clone size: NA

CDR3 protein: CASSHPSQGRNEQFF
V gene: TRBV7-3
clone size: NA

CDR3 protein: CASSGQDSGANVLTF
V gene: TRBV4-2
clone size: NA

CDR3 protein: CASSLTGLNTEAFF
V gene: TRBV7-9
clone size: NA

CDR3 protein: CASSLGGPRDTQYF
V gene: TRBV7-3
clone size: NA

CDR3 protein: CASSLGQQETQYF
V gene: TRBV5-5
clone size: NA

CDR3 protein: CASSSPISGGSISHNEQFF
V gene: TRBV7-2
clone size: NA

CDR3 protein: CASSPPDSRSGNTIYF
V gene: TRBV7-9
clone size: few

CDR3 protein: CASSDRTGYGYTF
V gene: TRBV6-2/TRBV6-3
clone size: NA

CDR3 protein: CASSADSNTGELFF
V gene: TRBV7-9
clone size: NA

CDR3 protein: CASSQDLQGAYNEKLFF
V gene: TRBV3-1/TRBV3-2
clone size: NA

CDR3 protein: CASSFWGSNYGYTF
V gene: TRBV5-1
clone size: NA

CDR3 protein: CASIRETGELFF
V gene: TRBV19
clone size: NA

CDR3 protein: CASSFGTSLAGELFF
V gene: TRBV9
clone size: NA

CDR3 protein: CASSLEGETNYGYTF
V gene: TRBV5-1
clone size: NA

CDR3 protein: CASSFARATEAFF
V gene: TRBV5-5
clone size: NA

CDR3 protein: CASSSQGEDTQYF
V gene: TRBV5-4
clone size: NA